This paragraph reports one TCR beta chain. Its antigen has not been determined. At one end the junction does not follow the germline gene, possibly because of a read error. To prepare the library, 5' RACE was applied. TCRdb records Illumina HiSeq 2500 as the sequencer. A second PCR of about 6 to 11 cycles was performed with a sample-barcoded 5' primer and a J-beta primer mix. A template-switch 5' adaptor carrying 12 random nucleotides introduced a unique molecular identifier onto each TCR beta cDNA molecule. Each sample yielded at least 2.5 million CDR3-containing paired-end reads. First-strand cDNA synthesis was performed from all RNA using the Mint cDNA synthesis kit, with priming by a TRBC-specific oligonucleotide. All cDNA was treated with uracil-DNA glycosylase and then went through a first 18-cycle PCR with the universal primers M1SS and BC2_uni_R. In the authors' own workflow: Each sample was normalized by randomly selecting 1 million high-quality reads, each carrying a distinct molecular identifier. Reads sharing molecular identifiers were discarded rather than binned into consensus sequences. CDR3 identification, clonotype clustering and error correction used MiTCR with a Q25 quality threshold and the strictest error-elimination algorithm. A nonparametric unseen species model using Euler transformation provided a lower-bound estimate of total TCR beta diversity. In-frame beta chains were kept once TCRdb had trimmed the public reads at Q25 with fastp and called clones with MiXCR. Merged by CDR3 protein, the rows form single entries marked with the most common genes and DNA. Clone size and V and J calls follow TCRdb, not the original study. The sample table holds about 1,800,000 distinct CDR3 sequences, of which roughly 30% were seen once. Of the sample, roughly 8.2% falls within the top ten clones.

The CDR3 measures 15 amino acids from cysteine to phenylalanine. The only DNA kept is the CDR3, 45 bases in frame from the first base. The germline V gene sets CDR1 to MNHNS and CDR2 to SASEGT. These data are taken from a study of blood T cells in healthy people across ages (dated by TCRdb to 2014 to 2015). Regarding the complete study: In model experiments, template switching captured about one uniquely barcoded TCR beta cDNA molecule for every two T cells. Age-related changes in TCR beta repertoire diversity were measured in the study by deep sequencing normalized with unique cDNA molecular identifiers. Two additional independent replicas of 1 million unique cDNA reads from the same blood draw were analyzed for two donors (one aged 18 to 30 and one aged 80 or older). Donors were grouped into four age groups: young (average about 15 years), middle-aged (over 35), aged (62) and long-lived (82). To avoid experimental bias, donors of different ages were spread randomly across the sequencing lanes.

Systemically healthy Caucasian individuals from Russia, about 38 in total and aged roughly 6 to 100 years, were included as donors. Ten milliliters of peripheral blood were drawn from each donor into EDTA-treated Vacutainer tubes. Ficoll-Paque density-gradient centrifugation was used to isolate PBMCs, with at least 7 million obtained per sample. Trizol reagent was used to extract total RNA from PBMCs, with at least 6 micrograms per sample. The percentages of naive CD45RAhigh/CD27high T cells were determined by flow cytometry on a PBMC aliquot from every donor. The paper's findings and limits, for the study overall: The percentage of naive T cells measured by flow cytometry correlated strongly with observed TCR beta diversity. Estimates of total diversity based on one million sequenced T cells were regarded as lower bounds and as underestimates. The long-lived group showed more naive CD4+ T cells, fewer expanded clones and increased TCR diversity than the aged group, suggesting age selection. As age increased, observed TCR beta diversity per million T cells dropped in a roughly linear way, and a significant reduction was already evident by age about 40. Because donor CMV infection status was unknown, age-related changes in expanded clonotypes were potentially confounded. Bulk unsorted PBMC profiling prevented conclusive comparison of naive and antigen-experienced compartments.

The sample was blood. This receptor was obtained from a woman younger than 45 in good health. The rearranged segments are TRBV6-1 and TRBJ1-2; 7 nucleotides in the junction match TRBD1. The nucleotide sequence reads TGCGCCACAAAAACTGGGACAGTTACTAACTATGGCTACACCTTC. This translates into CATKTGTVTNYGYTF.